The 25 T cell receptor beta chains in this list originate from one sample, sequenced in a study of cytomegalovirus exposure and HLA in healthy donors. PCR primers comprised 60 Vbeta and 13 Jbeta primers. Assay used: immunoSEQ multiplex PCR; TCRdb lists only in-frame clones, some missing. The sample holds about 83,000 clones, around three quarters seen once. The sequencing input was PBMCs. The receptors come from a man aged 55 to 70 in good health and CMV-seronegative.

V is TRBV27 and J is TRBJ2-5, with 10 bases aligning to TRBD2. The CDR3 sequence is 16 residues long. Germline values: CDR1 MNHEY, CDR2 SMNVEV (reference sequence). The ends lost 3 bases at V and 13 bases at J; junction bases unmatched: 17. CDR3 sequence reads: CASSFRPPLSGGSMYF. The CDR3 DNA reads TGTGCCAGCAGTTTCCGGCCTCCTCTTAGCGGGGGGTCCATGTACTTC.

The rearrangement links TRBV6-6 to TRBJ2-1; tentative D call: TRBD1 (5 bases). Looked up from germline, CDR1 is MNHNY and CDR2 is SVGAGI (reference sequence). This CDR3 comprises 13 residues. V lost 2 bases and J 13 bases, leaving 15 bases between the germline ends. CDR3 DNA: TGTGCCAGCAGTTACGGCTCTCAGGGTGGACAGTTCTTC. It translates to CASSYGSQGGQFF.

The chain employs TRBV28 and TRBJ2-7, with D perhaps TRBD1 (6 bases). The CDR3 length is 14 residues. Trimming removed 5 bases from V and 2 bases from J, with 13 bases in between. Germline CDR1 and CDR2: MDHEN and SYDVKM. CDR3 DNA: TGTGCCAGCAGTCTCTACAGGGTACCCTACGAGCAGTACTTC. This encodes CASSLYRVPYEQYF.

The genes are TRBV29-1 and TRBJ1-1, with 9 bases lining up with TRBD1. Looked up from germline, CDR1 is SQVTM and CDR2 is ANQGSEA. This CDR3 spans 13 amino acids. J gave up 8 bases and V 1 base, and 5 bases lay outside the gene matches. Written as DNA, the CDR3 is TGCAGCGTTGAAGGACAGGGGGGAGGAGAAGCTTTCTTT. It is translated as CSVEGQGGGEAFF. Full variable domain (outside the CDR3, taken from reference TRBV29-1 and TRBJ1-1): SAVISQKPSRDICQRGTSLTIQCQVDSQVTMMFWYRQQPGQSLTLIATANQGSEATYESGFVIDKFPISRPNLTFSTLTVSNMSPEDSSIYLCSVEGQGGGEAFFGQGTRLTVV.

The rearrangement uses TRBV9 and TRBJ1-3; no firm D call. The CDR3 has 18 amino acids. V lost 1 base, J lost 0 bases, and 17 bases lay in between. CDR1 is SGDLS, CDR2 YYNGEE, per germline. The CDR3 loop reads CASSVNLEGSLSGNTIYF. As DNA, the CDR3 is TGTGCCAGCAGCGTAAACCTGGAGGGATCACTCTCTGGAAACACCATATATTTT.

The chain combines TRBV6-5 with TRBJ2-2, with 12 nucleotides matching TRBD1. Per the germline V gene, CDR1 is MNHEY and CDR2 is SVGAGI. The CDR3 extends over 15 amino acids. Trimming removed 2 bases from V and 12 bases from J; junction bases left unmatched: 7. The CDR3 protein is CASSYPPGQGAQLFF. The CDR3 DNA sequence: TGTGCCAGCAGTTACCCTCCGGGACAGGGGGCGCAGCTGTTTTTT.

This clone has a handful of counts. The chain joins TRBV19 to TRBJ1-1; D uncertain. CDR1 is LNHDA, CDR2 SQIVND, per germline (reference sequence). The CDR3 length is 13 residues. V lost 11 bases and J lost 6, with 19 bases in between. CDR3 protein: CAFTWRGWAEAFF. CDR3 nucleotides: TGTGCCTTCACATGGAGAGGGTGGGCTGAAGCTTTCTTT.

The V gene is TRBV5-8, the J gene TRBJ2-1, with D possibly TRBD2 on 5 matching bases. V dropped 0 bases and J dropped 2 bases, with 9 bases sitting between them. In germline, CDR1 is SGHTS, CDR2 YDEGEE. The CDR3 spans 15 residues. CDR3 loop: CASSLGTGTYNEQFF. CDR3 DNA: TGTGCCAGCAGCTTGGGGACTGGAACCTACAATGAGCAGTTCTTC.

The rearrangement links TRBV10-3 to TRBJ2-7; 10 bases line up with TRBD1. The junction had 7 bases not matched to a gene; V was cut back by 3 bases and J by 5 bases. The CDR3 is 15 residues long. CDR1 is ENHRY and CDR2 is SYGVKD in the germline V gene. As DNA, the CDR3 is TGTGCCATCAGTGATTCGGGACAGGGGCTCCACGAGCAGTACTTC. Translated, it gives CAISDSGQGLHEQYF.

The genes are TRBV7-2 and TRBJ2-3; D is possibly TRBD2 (5 bases). V was clipped by 5 bases and J by 2 bases, with 14 bases between them. The V gene's germline CDR1 is SGHTA and CDR2 FQGNSA. This CDR3 has 15 residues. CDR3 DNA: TGTGCCAGCAGCGTGGGAGCGGCTTACACAGATACGCAGTATTTT. Protein product: CASSVGAAYTDTQYF.

V and J are TRBV29-1 and TRBJ1-4; no clear D. Germline values: CDR1 SQVTM, CDR2 ANQGSEA. Trimming removed 0 bases at V and 6 bases at J, with 17 bases between. This CDR3 region has 16 residues. The CDR3 protein is CSVEERSGKGYEKLFF. The DNA for the CDR3 is TGCAGCGTTGAAGAGAGGTCCGGGAAAGGGTATGAAAAACTGTTTTTT.

J is TRBJ1-1 and V is TRBV5-1; D is undetermined. Trimming stripped 0 bases from V and 0 bases from J, with 6 bases between. The germline CDR1 and CDR2 sequences are SGHRS and YFSETQ. The CDR3 sequence is 14 residues long. The CDR3 loop reads CASSLGTLNTEAFF. CDR3 in DNA: TGCGCCAGCAGCTTGGGCACACTGAACACTGAAGCTTTCTTT.

This clone was seen a handful of times. A read error may account for a junction end that differs from germline. The same CDR3 can be traced to other DNA sequences in this sample. The genes are TRBV7-9 and TRBJ2-7, with D possibly being TRBD1 (5 bases). The length of the CDR3 is 12 residues. Germline values: CDR1 SEHNR, CDR2 FQNEAQ (reference sequence). CDR3 residues: CSSSSQGYEQYF. The CDR3 DNA reads as TGTTCCAGCAGCTCGCAGGGCTACGAGCAGTACTTC.

The chain joins TRBV10-3 to TRBJ1-3; D ambiguous. This CDR3 is built from 13 residues. CDR1 is ENHRY, CDR2 SYGVKD, per germline. With 10 bases removed from V and 0 bases from J, the gap between germline ends came to 10 bases. The chain's CDR3 is CASGDYSGNTIYF. CDR3 nucleotides: TGTGCCAGCGGTGATTACTCTGGAAACACCATATATTTT.

The chain carries TRBV28 and TRBJ2-7, with 7 bases matching TRBD2. Germline values: CDR1 MDHEN, CDR2 SYDVKM. Unmatched junction bases numbered 14, after V lost 5 bases and J lost 7 bases. This CDR3 comprises 15 residues. The CDR3 here is CASSPLGSGEGEQYF. The CDR3 DNA reads TGTGCCAGCAGTCCTCTTGGCTCGGGGGAGGGAGAGCAGTACTTC.

The gene calls are TRBV11-3 and TRBJ2-7; possible D gene TRBD1, 6 bases. Germline CDR1 reads SGHNT; CDR2 reads YENEEA. Trimming took 1 base from V and 3 from J, leaving 7 bases between them. The CDR3 sequence is 13 residues long. CDR3 nucleotide sequence: TGTGCCAGCAGCTTAGGCAGGGGCTACGAGCAGTACTTC. Translation gives CASSLGRGYEQYF.

Only one count was recorded for this clone. The V and J genes are TRBV9 and TRBJ2-2; the D gene is possibly TRBD2 (6 bases). This CDR3 has 13 amino acids. The V and J ends lost 4 bases and 6 bases respectively, with 10 bases between them. CDR1 SGDLS and CDR2 YYNGEE come from the germline V gene. The CDR3 region has the DNA TGTGCCAGCAGCCTACGGGGGTCCGGGGAGCTGTTTTTT. Encoded protein: CASSLRGSGELFF.

V gene TRBV5-1 combines with J gene TRBJ2-7, with D possibly being TRBD2 (6 bases). The CDR3 runs to 14 residues. V was shortened by 0 bases and J by 5 bases, with 12 bases between the two germline ends. The germline V gene has CDR1 SGHRS and CDR2 YFSETQ. CDR3 protein: CASSLAWGDDEQYF. CDR3 coding DNA: TGCGCCAGCAGCTTGGCCTGGGGGGACGACGAGCAGTACTTC.

The chain has TRBV6-6 and TRBJ2-3; a possible D gene is TRBD2 (5 bases). The CDR3 sequence is 16 residues long. V was cut by 5 bases and J by 0 bases, with 15 bases left in between. Germline lookup yields CDR1 MNHNY and CDR2 SVGAGI (reference sequence). The DNA for the CDR3 is TGTGCCAGCAGTGGGCTTCTAGCTGCTAGCACAGATACGCAGTATTTT. This codes for CASSGLLAASTDTQYF.

This chain joins TRBV5-1 and TRBJ2-1; 10 nucleotides match TRBD1. CDR1 is SGHRS and CDR2 is YFSETQ in the germline V gene. The CDR3 extends over 15 amino acids. V was pared by 2 bases and J by 7 bases, with 6 bases of the junction left unmatched. CDR3 nucleotides: TGCGCCAGCAGCTTAAATACGGGACAGGGGAATGAGCAGTTCTTC. Its translation is CASSLNTGQGNEQFF.

The rearrangement uses TRBV30 and TRBJ1-5; TRBD1 might be the D (5 bases). Between the trimmed V and J ends, which lost 0 bases and 4 bases, there was a span of 10 bases. The CDR3 is 14 residues long. Germline assignment: CDR1 GTSNPN and CDR2 SVGIG (reference sequence). DNA for the CDR3: TGTGCCTGGAGTGTTTCAGCAGGGAATCAGCCCCAGCATTTT. Translating it yields CAWSVSAGNQPQHF.

CDR3 in amino acids: CASSFFSGSINEQFF. In DNA form, the CDR3 reads TGTGCCAGCAGTTTCTTTAGCGGGAGCATCAATGAGCAGTTCTTC. This chain joins TRBV28 and TRBJ2-1, with 9 bases identical to TRBD2. The V gene end was trimmed by 3 bases and the J gene end by 6 bases; junction bases not matched to a gene: 6. Germline-derived CDR1 and CDR2 are MDHEN and SYDVKM. This CDR3 spans 15 amino acids.

The chain is built from TRBV12-5 and TRBJ1-3; D gene unclear. The germline V gene encodes CDR1 LGHNT and CDR2 FRNRAP. Trimming left V 2 bases short and J 3 bases short, with 5 bases between. This CDR3 has 13 amino acids. The CDR3 DNA follows: TGTGCTAGTGGTTTGTCCGGTGGAAACACCATATATTTT. This gives the protein CASGLSGGNTIYF. Supplemented by reference TRBV12-5 and TRBJ1-3, the full variable domain reads DARVTQTPRHKVTEMGQEVTMRCQPILGHNTVFWYRQTMMQGLELLAYFRNRAPLDDSGMPKDRFSAEMPDATLATLKIQPSEPRDSAVYFCASGLSGGNTIYFGEGSWLTVV.

The chain recombines TRBV29-1 with TRBJ2-2, with D maybe TRBD2 (6 bases). The germline V gene has CDR1 SQVTM and CDR2 ANQGSEA. The CDR3 sequence is 16 residues long. Trimming removed 1 base from V and 2 bases from J, with 14 bases in between. For the CDR3, the DNA is TGCAGCGTTGAAGTAGCGGACACCCGAAACACCGGGGAGCTGTTTTTT. Protein: CSVEVADTRNTGELFF.

The chain couples TRBV7-2 to TRBJ2-1; the match to TRBD1 covers 10 bases. V dropped 4 bases and J dropped 4; count of bases not matched to a gene: 10. From germline, CDR1 is SGHTA and CDR2 FQGNSA. The CDR3 totals 17 residues. The CDR3 DNA reads as TGTGCCAGCAGCTCAGAGACCGGGACAGGGGAGTACAATGAGCAGTTCTTC. Translated, it gives CASSSETGTGEYNEQFF.